Here is one T cell receptor beta chain with its context. This sample is drawn from a study of somatic mutations in cytotoxic T cells in rheumatoid arthritis. The assay was immunoSEQ multiplex PCR, and TCRdb's table has in-frame clones only and misses some. The sample carries 17,000 or so clones, about four fifths recorded once. Material: CD8+ T cells sorted from blood. The clonotype originates from an adult with rheumatoid arthritis.

CDR3 nucleotide sequence: TGTGCCAGCAGTTTAGTCGTTAACTATGGCTACACCTTC. It codes for CASSLVVNYGYTF. This chain links TRBV28 with TRBJ1-2; no reliable D call. V was pared by 2 bases and J by 1 base, with 5 bases between. This CDR3 has 13 residues. Per the germline V gene, CDR1 is MDHEN and CDR2 is SYDVKM.